One sample yielded the 16 T cell receptor beta chains listed below, sequenced in a study of cytotoxic CD8 clonotypes in ibrutinib-treated CLL. Method: immunoSEQ multiplex PCR; TCRdb's copy keeps in-frame clones and lacks some. The sample shows about 27,000 clones, about three quarters of them seen only once. This specimen consisted of PBMCs, obtained after 24 months of ibrutinib treatment. The receptor source for this set is a human donor with chronic lymphocytic leukemia.

V and J are TRBV28 and TRBJ2-1; TRBD2 agrees at 10 bases. Germline trimming cut 6 bases from V and 8 bases from J; bases unmatched to any gene: 13. This CDR3 is built from 16 residues. Germline V CDR1 and CDR2: MDHEN, SYDVKM. DNA for the CDR3: TGTGCCAGCAGGGATAGTAAGCGGGGGGGCCAAGATGAGCAGTTCTTC. Translated, it gives CASRDSKRGGQDEQFF.

The J gene is TRBJ1-1, the V gene TRBV18; no definite D call. The V end lost 3 bases, the J end lost 3 bases, and 5 bases lay between the germline ends. Germline V lookup: CDR1 KGHSH, CDR2 LQKENI. This CDR3 contains 12 residues. The CDR3: CASSPHYTEAFF. CDR3 in DNA: TGTGCCAGCTCACCTCATTACACTGAAGCTTTCTTT.

The genes are TRBV4-1 and TRBJ1-2; D is uncertain. V lost 2 bases, J lost 6 bases, and 10 bases lay in between. This CDR3 spans 13 amino acids. Per the germline V gene, CDR1 is MGHRA and CDR2 is YSYEKL. CDR3 coding DNA: TGCGCCAGCAGCCAAATCAGATTTGATGGCTACACCTTC. Encoded protein: CASSQIRFDGYTF.

The chain joins TRBV29-1 to TRBJ2-6; possibly TRBD1 for D (6 bases). The CDR3 spans 16 residues. Trimming stripped 4 bases from V and 0 bases from J, with 13 bases between. Germline assignment: CDR1 SQVTM and CDR2 ANQGSEA. The CDR3 here is CSVAQRGTSGANVLTF. The CDR3 DNA reads as TGCAGCGTTGCTCAGAGGGGGACCTCTGGGGCCAACGTCCTGACTTTC.

This chain connects TRBV4-1 to TRBJ2-1; TRBD1 matches at 7 bases. CDR1 is MGHRA, CDR2 YSYEKL, per germline. V lost 7 bases, J lost 4 bases, and 10 bases stayed unmatched. The CDR3 loop spans 15 amino acids. CDR3 residues: CASTPSGTAYNEQFF. CDR3 bases: TGCGCCAGCACCCCCTCCGGGACAGCTTACAATGAGCAGTTCTTC.

The sample holds many counts of this clone. The chain uses TRBV19 and TRBJ2-2; D perhaps matches TRBD2 (7 bases). The CDR3 runs 16 residues. In germline, CDR1 is LNHDA, CDR2 SQIVND (reference sequence). The ends were cut back, 2 bases at V and 2 bases at J, with 12 bases in the middle. CDR3 loop: CASSIIAGANTGELFF. In DNA form, the CDR3 reads TGTGCCAGTAGTATAATTGCGGGGGCTAACACCGGGGAGCTGTTTTTT.

With respect to this clone: This sample also contains other DNA sequences that code for the same CDR3. The CDR3 DNA follows: TGCAGTGCTAGACGCACAGATACGCAGTATTTT. Its translation is CSARRTDTQYF. The chain recombines TRBV20-1 with TRBJ2-3; D call uncertain. With 2 bases removed from V and 1 base from J, the gap between germline ends came to 1 base. Germline V gives CDR1 DFQATT, CDR2 SNEGSKA (reference sequence). The CDR3 extends over 11 amino acids.

The CDR3 sequence: CASSLEVQPQRGYTF. As DNA, the CDR3 is TGTGCCAGCAGCTTAGAGGTTCAGCCCCAGCGGGGCTACACCTTC. The chain is built from TRBV7-9 and TRBJ1-2; no reliable D call. Trimming took 1 base from V and 8 from J, leaving 17 bases between them. This CDR3 is 15 amino acids long. Germline values: CDR1 SEHNR, CDR2 FQNEAQ (reference sequence).

The chain combines TRBV5-1 with TRBJ2-2; tentatively, D is TRBD1 (6 bases). The CDR3 has 16 residues. Trimming shortened V by 0 bases and J by 0 bases, and 9 bases separated the two germline ends. The V gene's germline CDR1 is SGHRS and CDR2 YFSETQ. This CDR3 is CASSLVGQTNTGELFF. In DNA form, the CDR3 reads TGCGCCAGCAGCTTGGTGGGACAAACGAACACCGGGGAGCTGTTTTTT. Variable domain in full (rest from reference TRBV5-1 and TRBJ2-2): KAGVTQTPRYLIKTRGQQVTLSCSPISGHRSVSWYQQTPGQGLQFLFEYFSETQRNKGNFPGRFSGRQFSNSRSEMNVSTLELGDSALYLCASSLVGQTNTGELFFGEGSRLTVL.

This clone was observed many times. The chain carries TRBV6-1 and TRBJ2-1; 8 positions match TRBD2. V lost 11 bases, J lost 4 bases, and 4 bases stayed unmatched. CDR3 length equals 12 residues. Germline CDR1 MNHNS, CDR2 SASEGT. DNA for the CDR3: TGTGCCGCTAGCGGGTTTTACAATGAGCAGTTCTTC. Protein sequence: CAASGFYNEQFF.

The chain joins TRBV4-1 to TRBJ2-5, with D possibly matching TRBD2 (7 bases). V dropped 4 bases and J dropped 2 bases, with 17 bases sitting between them. The CDR3 has 16 amino acids. The V gene's germline CDR1 is MGHRA and CDR2 YSYEKL. In DNA form, the CDR3 reads TGCGCCAGCAGCCTCGGTCGGGGGGCTATGCAAGAGACCCAGTACTTC. Protein product: CASSLGRGAMQETQYF.

V gene TRBV2 combines with J gene TRBJ1-5; TRBD1 matches at 7 bases. The germline gives CDR1 SNHLY, CDR2 FYNNEI. V was pared by 8 bases and J by 2 bases, with 6 bases of the junction left unmatched. The CDR3 loop spans 14 amino acids. The CDR3 sequence: CASCLTGGNQPQHF. CDR3 coding DNA: TGTGCCAGCTGTCTTACAGGGGGCAATCAGCCCCAGCATTTT.

This clone is medium-sized. The gene calls are TRBV7-6 and TRBJ2-7; D unresolved. The CDR3 is made up of 12 amino acids. CDR1 is SGHVS, CDR2 FNYEAQ, per germline. The V end was cut by 1 base, the J end by 2 bases, with 3 bases between. This CDR3 is CASSLVAYEQYF. The CDR3 nucleotides are TGTGCCAGCAGCTTAGTAGCCTACGAGCAGTACTTC.

In its sample, this clone was seen a few times. The CDR3 region has the DNA TGTGCCAGCAGCCAGAGGGGGTCCTCCTACGAGCAGTACTTC. Protein product: CASSQRGSSYEQYF. The V and J genes are TRBV4-2 and TRBJ2-7; maybe TRBD1 (6 bases). The CDR3 length is 14 residues. V lost 3 bases and J lost 0, with 9 bases in between. CDR1 and CDR2 (germline): LGHNA, YNFKEQ.

This clone was picked up a small number of times. The V call is TRBV9, the J call TRBJ2-1; the D is unclear. V lost 0 bases, J lost 0 bases, and 7 bases lay in between. The CDR3 is 15 amino acids. Germline loops: CDR1 SGDLS, CDR2 YYNGEE. Written as DNA, the CDR3 is TGTGCCAGCAGCGTAGGGCAGAGCTCCTACAATGAGCAGTTCTTC. Translating it yields CASSVGQSSYNEQFF.

The chain couples TRBV9 to TRBJ2-3, with 16 bases aligning to TRBD2. The germline V gene encodes CDR1 SGDLS and CDR2 YYNGEE. The CDR3 sequence is 18 residues long. V lost 0 bases, J lost 8 bases, and 9 bases stayed unmatched. DNA for the CDR3: TGTGCCAGCAGCGTAGCCCCCGGGACTAGCGGGGGGGCCGGTACGCAGTATTTT. It translates to CASSVAPGTSGGAGTQYF.